This TCR beta chain was found in a study of patients with pleural tuberculosis. CDR3 size: 15 residues. Germline-derived CDR1 and CDR2 are LGHNA and YNFKEQ. V was trimmed by 0 bases and J by 1 base, leaving 7 bases between them. This clonotype was counted many times. TCRdb re-analysed the reads in MiXCR, keeping a single row per CDR3 protein. The table records about 50,000 distinct CDR3 sequences, around 7% of them present only once. This TCR derives from a human donor with pleural tuberculosis. V usage is TRBV4-2 and J usage is TRBJ1-5; D call uncertain. The CDR3 is CASSQDPYSNQPQHF. CDR3 sequence (DNA): TGTGCCAGCAGCCAAGATCCCTACAGCAATCAGCCCCAGCATTTT.